The 19 T cell receptor beta chains given below trace back to one sample, sequenced in a study of CD8 T cells in ankylosing spondylitis (dated by TCRdb to about 2017). The library was obtained by 5' RACE. Sequencing was performed on an Illumina HiSeq 2500. TCRdb trimmed the raw reads at Q25, called clones with MiXCR and kept productive beta chains. Rows matching on CDR3 protein sequence are summarized as one entry with the most common DNA and genes. The sample table records approximately 200,000 distinct CDR3 sequences; around 13% of these occur just once. 16% of the sample belongs to the ten largest clones. Source material: blood, either unsorted or a sorted T cell fraction (not recorded which). Source of these receptors: a male donor with ankylosing spondylitis or in good health (not recorded which).

The chain is built from TRBV28 and TRBJ2-1; 13 positions match TRBD2. Germline V lookup: CDR1 MDHEN, CDR2 SYDVKM. CDR3 length: 16 amino acids. The junction had 5 bases not matched to a gene; V was cut back by 4 bases and J by 5 bases. CDR3 bases: TGTGCCAGCAGTTACCCCGGGACTAGCGGGGACAATGAGCAGTTCTTC. It is translated as CASSYPGTSGDNEQFF. Variable domain in full (rest from reference TRBV28 and TRBJ2-1): DVKVTQSSRYLVKRTGEKVFLECVQDMDHENMFWYRQDPGLGLRLIYFSYDVKMKEKGDIPEGYSVSREKKERFSLILESASTNQTSMYLCASSYPGTSGDNEQFFGPGTRLTVL.

V and J are TRBV5-1 and TRBJ2-7; D could derive from TRBD1 or TRBD2 (7 bases each). V was shortened by 1 base and J by 5 bases, with 19 bases between the two germline ends. The CDR3 is 16 residues long. Germline assignment: CDR1 SGHRS and CDR2 YFSETQ. CDR3 sequence: CASSLPQATGRDEQYF. In DNA, the CDR3 is TGCGCCAGCAGCTTGCCCCAGGCGACAGGGAGGGACGAGCAGTACTTC.

This clonotype has just a few counts. V gene TRBV4-1 combines with J gene TRBJ1-5; D not resolved. From germline, CDR1 is MGHRA and CDR2 YSYEKL. This CDR3 spans 15 amino acids. The ends were cut back, 1 base at V and 5 bases at J, with 12 bases in the middle. The CDR3 sequence is CASSQGPRIDQPQHF. The CDR3 region has the DNA TGCGCCAGCAGCCAAGGCCCCAGGATTGATCAGCCCCAGCATTTT.

The chain employs TRBV7-6 and TRBJ2-7, with D uncertain. This CDR3 contains 13 residues. Trimming cost V 6 bases and J 3 bases, with 12 bases left between them. Per germline, CDR1 SGHVS and CDR2 FNYEAQ. CDR3 in amino acids: CASSAENGYEQYF. The CDR3 bases are TGTGCCAGCAGTGCCGAGAACGGCTACGAGCAGTACTTC.

Only a few counts were recorded for this clonotype. The V and J genes are TRBV5-5 and TRBJ1-5, with D perhaps matching TRBD1 (6 bases). Looked up from germline, CDR1 is SGHKS and CDR2 is YYEKEE (reference sequence). V lost 4 bases, J lost 1 base, and 12 bases lay in between. The CDR3 is 15 amino acids. The CDR3 loop reads CASSGGQASNQPQHF. The CDR3 coding sequence is TGTGCCAGCAGCGGGGGGCAGGCGAGCAATCAGCCCCAGCATTTT.

This clonotype showed up many times. The chain couples TRBV12-3 or TRBV12-4 to TRBJ2-1; D remains ambiguous. The germline V and J ends were trimmed by 6 bases and 7 bases, with 7 bases remaining between them. This CDR3 is 11 amino acids long. The CDR3 DNA reads TGTGCCAGCAGCCGTCCTAATGAGCAGTTCTTC. Amino acids: CASSRPNEQFF.

This clonotype has a count of ten or more. CDR3 in DNA: TGTGCCAGCAGCTTAGGGACAGGGGCGAGACACATATACGAGCAGTACTTC. Residues: CASSLGTGARHIYEQYF. This chain links TRBV7-6 with TRBJ2-7; 9 nucleotides agree with TRBD1. There are 17 residues in the CDR3. Germline loops: CDR1 SGHVS, CDR2 FNYEAQ. V shed 1 base, J shed 4 bases, and the junction held 11 bases outside the gene matches.

The table lists this clonotype with many counts. The chain carries TRBV6-5 and TRBJ2-3; tentative D call: TRBD2 (5 bases). The V gene's germline CDR1 is MNHEY and CDR2 SVGAGI. The CDR3 loop spans 14 amino acids. The ends were cut back, 0 bases at V and 3 bases at J, with 7 bases in the middle. CDR3 nucleotide sequence: TGTGCCAGCAGTTACTCGGGGAGAACAGATACGCAGTATTTT. Translation gives CASSYSGRTDTQYF.

This clonotype was detected only a few times. V and J are TRBV30 and TRBJ1-2; D unresolved. V was pared by 3 bases and J by 0 bases, with 11 bases between. The CDR3 totals 14 residues. CDR1 and CDR2 from the germline V gene are GTSNPN and SVGIG (reference sequence). DNA for the CDR3: TGTGCCTGGAGAGCCTACTCAACTAACTATGGCTACACCTTC. This encodes CAWRAYSTNYGYTF.

The rearrangement links TRBV4-1 to TRBJ2-2; D might be TRBD1 (6 bases). Germline V gene data show CDR1 as MGHRA and CDR2 as YSYEKL. The CDR3 length is 19 residues. V shed 4 bases and J shed 0 bases, with 21 bases lying between them. DNA for the CDR3: TGCGCCAGCAGCCCCACGGCCCGGGACACCGTGGCGAACACCGGGGAGCTGTTTTTT. Protein: CASSPTARDTVANTGELFF.

This clonotype has a handful of counts. The chain recombines TRBV29-1 with TRBJ1-2; D gene ambiguous. The V and J ends lost 7 bases and 3 bases respectively, with 12 bases between them. Germline assignment: CDR1 SQVTM and CDR2 ANQGSEA. This CDR3 region has 12 residues. This CDR3 reads CSGLLGDYGYTF. The CDR3 DNA follows: TGCAGCGGCCTCCTTGGGGACTATGGCTACACCTTC.

This clonotype was counted between two and nine times. The chain has TRBV20-1 and TRBJ2-3; TRBD2 is a possible D gene (5 bases). Germline V gene sequence: CDR1 DFQATT, CDR2 SNEGSKA (reference sequence). Trimming removed 5 bases at V and 2 bases at J, with 8 bases between. The length of the CDR3 is 12 residues. DNA for the CDR3: TGCAGTGCTCCTGGACTCACAGATACGCAGTATTTT. Its protein is CSAPGLTDTQYF.

This chain joins TRBV7-2 and TRBJ2-3; 10 bases match TRBD1. The CDR3 sequence is 15 residues long. Unmatched junction bases numbered 7, after V lost 8 bases and J lost 2 bases. CDR1 is SGHTA and CDR2 is FQGNSA in the germline V gene. DNA of the CDR3: TGTGCCAGCTCAATGACAGGGGGCGACACAGATACGCAGTATTTT. This gives the protein CASSMTGGDTDTQYF. The complete variable domain, with remaining parts taken from reference TRBV7-2 and TRBJ2-3, reads GAGVSQSPSNKVTEKGKDVELRCDPISGHTALYWYRQSLGQGLEFLIYFQGNSAPDKSGLPSDRFSAERTGGSVSTLTIQRTQQEDSAVYLCASSMTGGDTDTQYFGPGTRLTVL.

Worth noting for this clonotype: One end of the junction does not line up with germline, which may come from a read error. This sequence joins TRBV2 and TRBJ2-1, with TRBD2 matching over 10 bases. The CDR3 runs to 18 residues. The germline CDR1 and CDR2 sequences are SNHLY and FYNNEI. This CDR3 is CACSLGGPFSGGTNEQFF. CDR3 coding DNA: TGTGCCTGCAGTTTAGGGGGCCCCTTTAGCGGGGGGACCAATGAGCAGTTCTTC.

CDR3 DNA sequence: TGTGCCAGCAGCTTAGTGGGACCCAACCCGCCTAGCACAGATACGCAGTATTTT. It is translated as CASSLVGPNPPSTDTQYF. The V call is TRBV11-1, the J call TRBJ2-3; D assignment may be TRBD1 or TRBD2 (5 bases each). The CDR3 consists of 18 residues. The V end lost 1 base, the J end lost 0 bases, and 17 bases lay between the germline ends. Germline values: CDR1 SGHAT, CDR2 FQDESV (reference sequence).

V is TRBV7-9 and J is TRBJ2-7, with D tentatively TRBD1 (6 bases). The CDR3 totals 14 residues. Germline V gene sequence: CDR1 SEHNR, CDR2 FQNEAQ (reference sequence). V was pared by 4 bases and J by 2 bases, with 12 bases between. The CDR3 nucleotides read TGTGCCAGCAGCTCCAACAGGGCGACCTACGAGCAGTACTTC. It translates to CASSSNRATYEQYF.

This clonotype was detected many times. The rearrangement links TRBV5-1 to TRBJ2-7, with D hard to call. Deletions cut 0 bases from V and 2 bases from J, with 9 bases between. Germline CDR1 and CDR2: SGHRS and YFSETQ. CDR3 length: 14 residues. CDR3 bases: TGCGCCAGCAGCTTGGAGGACGATACCTACGAGCAGTACTTC. It encodes CASSLEDDTYEQYF.

This clonotype was counted only a few times. V and J are TRBV9 and TRBJ2-2; 10 positions match TRBD2. The CDR3 contains 17 residues. V dropped 4 bases and J dropped 5; count of bases not matched to a gene: 11. In germline, CDR1 is SGDLS, CDR2 YYNGEE. CDR3 nucleotides: TGTGCCAGCAGCCCTATAGCGGGGGGTTATGAGACCGGGGAGCTGTTTTTT. This encodes CASSPIAGGYETGELFF. The full variable domain, its missing parts supplied by reference TRBV9 and TRBJ2-2, is DSGVTQTPKHLITATGQRVTLRCSPRSGDLSVYWYQQSLDQGLQFLIQYYNGEERAKGNILERFSAQQFPDLHSELNLSSLELGDSALYFCASSPIAGGYETGELFFGEGSRLTVL.

The V gene is TRBV2, the J gene TRBJ2-7, with no clear D. CDR1 is SNHLY, CDR2 FYNNEI, per germline. V dropped 8 bases and J dropped 2 bases, with 10 bases sitting between them. CDR3 length equals 12 residues. The CDR3 DNA sequence: TGTGCCAGCGTCGGTTGGGCCTACGAGCAGTACTTC. The encoded protein is CASVGWAYEQYF.